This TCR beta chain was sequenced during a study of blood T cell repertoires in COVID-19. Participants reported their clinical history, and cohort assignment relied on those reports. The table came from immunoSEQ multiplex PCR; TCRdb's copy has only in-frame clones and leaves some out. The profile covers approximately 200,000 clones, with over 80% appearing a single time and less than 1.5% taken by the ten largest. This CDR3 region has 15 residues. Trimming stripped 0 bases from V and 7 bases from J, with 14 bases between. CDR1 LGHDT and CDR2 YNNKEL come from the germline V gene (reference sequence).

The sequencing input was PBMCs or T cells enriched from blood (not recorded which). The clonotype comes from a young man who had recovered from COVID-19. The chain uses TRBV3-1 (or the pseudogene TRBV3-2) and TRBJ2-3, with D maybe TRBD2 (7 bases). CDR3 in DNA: TGTGCCAGCAGCCAAGATCGTGGGGGGGCAAATACGCAGTATTTT. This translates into CASSQDRGGANTQYF.